The rows below give T cell receptor beta chains drawn from one sample of a study of blood T cell repertoires in COVID-19. The data were produced by immunoSEQ multiplex PCR, yet TCRdb's version contains in-frame clones alone and is incomplete. The repertoire holds 200,000 or so clones, with around nine tenths as singletons. The sequencing sample was made of PBMCs or T cells enriched from blood (not recorded which). The receptors stem from a man under 40 in a cohort exposed to, infected with or recovered from COVID-19 (not recorded which). Both conserved end residues are part of each CDR3. The D gene is left open where the match is weak.

D gene	J gene	V gene	CDR3 length	CDR3 DNA	CDR3 protein
.	TRBJ2-3	TRBV27	16	TGTGCCAGCAGTGGGTTGCGGGGCTCTAGCACAGATACGCAGTATTTT	CASSGLRGSSTDTQYF
TRBD1	TRBJ2-7	TRBV6-5	15	TGTGCCAGCAGTCCCGAGGGTCAGGGGGCCTACGAGCAGTACTTC	CASSPEGQGAYEQYF
.	TRBJ2-2	TRBV5-1	14	TGCGCCAGCAGCCTTACAGGGCCGGCCGGGGAGCTGTTTTTT	CASSLTGPAGELFF
TRBD1	TRBJ2-3	TRBV7-2	13	TGTGCCAGCAGCTCGAAAATGGGACAGGGTCAGTATTTT	CASSSKMGQGQYF
.	TRBJ2-4	TRBV27	13	TGTGCCAGCAGCCTGAGTCCGGGGAACATTCAGTACTTC	CASSLSPGNIQYF
.	TRBJ2-3	TRBV3-1/TRBV3-2	15	TGTGCCAGCAGCCAAGTTACGACTAGCACAGATACGCAGTATTTT	CASSQVTTSTDTQYF
.	TRBJ2-7	TRBV28	17	TGTGCCAGCAGTTTAAAACCCCAGGGGATCGCCTCCTACGAGCAGTACTTC	CASSLKPQGIASYEQYF
.	TRBJ1-6	TRBV7-2	14	TGTGCCAGCAGCCCCAAGACATTCACGTCACCCCTCCACTTT	CASSPKTFTSPLHF
TRBD1	TRBJ1-5	TRBV18	16	TGTGCCAGCTCATCCCGACAGGGGACGAGCAATCAGCCCCAGCATTTT	CASSSRQGTSNQPQHF
.	TRBJ2-5	TRBV7-3	15	TGTGCCAGCAGGTCTAGTCAATGGGTAGAAGAGACCCAGTACTTC	CASRSSQWVEETQYF
TRBD1	TRBJ1-1	TRBV6-6	13	TGTGCCAGCCACGACAGGGTGGAAACTGAAGCTTTCTTT	CASHDRVETEAFF